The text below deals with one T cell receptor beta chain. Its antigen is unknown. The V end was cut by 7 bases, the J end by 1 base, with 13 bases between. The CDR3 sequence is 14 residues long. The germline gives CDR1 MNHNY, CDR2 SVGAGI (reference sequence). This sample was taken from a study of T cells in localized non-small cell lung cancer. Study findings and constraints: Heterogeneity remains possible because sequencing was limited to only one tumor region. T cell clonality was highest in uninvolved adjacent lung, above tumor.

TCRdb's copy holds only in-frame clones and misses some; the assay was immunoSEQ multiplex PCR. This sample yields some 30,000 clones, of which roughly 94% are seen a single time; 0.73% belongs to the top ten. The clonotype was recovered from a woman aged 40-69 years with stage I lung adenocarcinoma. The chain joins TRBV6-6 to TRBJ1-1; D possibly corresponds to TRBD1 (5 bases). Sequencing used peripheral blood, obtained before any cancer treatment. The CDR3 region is CASTKNTGNTEAFF. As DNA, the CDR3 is TGTGCCAGCACTAAAAACACAGGGAACACTGAAGCTTTCTTT.